This entry lists 5 T cell receptor beta chains sequenced from one sample in a study of T cell responses to AZD1222 COVID-19 vaccine. The method was immunoSEQ multiplex PCR; TCRdb's version includes in-frame clones alone and lacks a portion of them. Of about 130,000 clones listed, around 94% were seen once; the top ten hold 6.6%. The specimen was peripheral blood, collected on day 0 of AZD1222 vaccination. The receptors were sampled from an adult in good health.

V is TRBV29-1 and J is TRBJ2-3; 9 bases fit TRBD2. Germline V lookup: CDR1 SQVTM, CDR2 ANQGSEA. Trimming cost V 7 bases and J 1 base; bases outside gene matches: 6. CDR3 length: 14 amino acids. CDR3 sequence: CSAKTSGGTDTQYF. For the CDR3, the DNA is TGCAGCGCGAAGACTAGCGGCGGCACAGATACGCAGTATTTT.

This clone was detected only once. This sequence joins TRBV5-1 and TRBJ2-1, with D perhaps given as TRBD1 or TRBD2 (5 bases each). This CDR3 spans 13 amino acids. CDR1 SGHRS and CDR2 YFSETQ come from the germline V gene. The V and J ends lost 3 bases and 6 bases respectively, with 10 bases between them. In DNA, the CDR3 is TGCGCCAGCAGCTCGGGACGGGCCAATGAGCAGTTCTTC. Its protein product is CASSSGRANEQFF.

This chain links TRBV7-7 with TRBJ1-1; D is perhaps TRBD1 (5 bases). V shed 10 bases and J shed 0 bases, with 12 bases lying between them. CDR1 is SSHAT, CDR2 FNYEAQ, per germline (reference sequence). CDR3 size: 13 residues. The CDR3 reads CATGDLVNTEAFF. In DNA, the CDR3 is TGTGCCACGGGGGACCTAGTGAACACTGAAGCTTTCTTT.

The chain joins TRBV18 to TRBJ2-7; 9 nucleotides match TRBD1. Germline V gene sequence: CDR1 KGHSH, CDR2 LQKENI. The CDR3 length is 13 residues. V lost 5 bases, J lost 4 bases, and 3 bases stayed unmatched. For the CDR3, the DNA is TGTGCCAGCTCAGTGACAGGGGGTTACGAGCAGTACTTC. The encoded protein is CASSVTGGYEQYF.

The gene calls are TRBV5-8 and TRBJ2-3; 9 nucleotides line up with TRBD2. V was pared by 0 bases and J by 4 bases, with 6 bases of the junction left unmatched. Germline CDR1 and CDR2: SGHTS and YDEGEE. This CDR3 has 16 amino acids. For the CDR3, the DNA is TGTGCCAGCAGCTTGGCCGTTTTAGCGGGAGCAGATACGCAGTATTTT. It is translated as CASSLAVLAGADTQYF.